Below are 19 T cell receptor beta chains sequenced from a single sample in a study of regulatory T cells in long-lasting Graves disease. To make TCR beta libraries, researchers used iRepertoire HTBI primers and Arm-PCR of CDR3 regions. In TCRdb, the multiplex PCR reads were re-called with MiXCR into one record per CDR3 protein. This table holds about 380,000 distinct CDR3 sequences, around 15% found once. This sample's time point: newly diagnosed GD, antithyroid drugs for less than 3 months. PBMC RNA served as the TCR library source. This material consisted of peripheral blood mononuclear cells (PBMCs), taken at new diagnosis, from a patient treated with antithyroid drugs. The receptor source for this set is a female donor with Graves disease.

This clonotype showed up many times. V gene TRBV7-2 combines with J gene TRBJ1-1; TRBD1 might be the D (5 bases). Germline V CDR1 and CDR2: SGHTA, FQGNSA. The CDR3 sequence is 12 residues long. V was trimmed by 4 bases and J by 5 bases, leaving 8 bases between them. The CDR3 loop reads CASSWGRTEAFF. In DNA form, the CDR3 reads TGTGCCAGCAGCTGGGGGAGGACTGAAGCTTTCTTT.

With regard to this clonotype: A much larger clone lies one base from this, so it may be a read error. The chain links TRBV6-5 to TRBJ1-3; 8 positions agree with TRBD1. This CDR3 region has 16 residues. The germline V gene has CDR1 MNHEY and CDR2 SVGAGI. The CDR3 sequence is CASSYPMTGAGNTMYF. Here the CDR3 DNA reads TGTGCCAGCAGTTACCCCATGACAGGGGCTGGAAACACCATGTATTTT.

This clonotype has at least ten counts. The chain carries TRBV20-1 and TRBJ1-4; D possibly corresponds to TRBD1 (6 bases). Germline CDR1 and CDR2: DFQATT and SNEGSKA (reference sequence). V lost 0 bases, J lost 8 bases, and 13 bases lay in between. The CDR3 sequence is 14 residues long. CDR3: CSARDLGGREKLFF. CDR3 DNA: TGCAGTGCTAGAGATCTGGGGGGCCGGGAAAAACTGTTTTTT.

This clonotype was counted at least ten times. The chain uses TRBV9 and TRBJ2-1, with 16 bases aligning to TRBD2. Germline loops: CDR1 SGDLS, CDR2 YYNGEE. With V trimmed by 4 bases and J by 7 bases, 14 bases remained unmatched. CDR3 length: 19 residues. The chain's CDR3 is CASSPPGGTSGGALNEQFF. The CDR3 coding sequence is TGTGCCAGCAGCCCGCCCGGTGGGACTAGCGGGGGGGCCTTAAATGAGCAGTTCTTC.

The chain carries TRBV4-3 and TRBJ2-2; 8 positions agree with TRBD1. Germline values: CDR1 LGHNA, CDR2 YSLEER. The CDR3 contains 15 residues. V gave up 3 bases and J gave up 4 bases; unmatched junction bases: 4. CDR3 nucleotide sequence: TGCGCCAGCAGCCAGAGGACAGGGCGCACCGGGGAGCTGTTTTTT. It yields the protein CASSQRTGRTGELFF.

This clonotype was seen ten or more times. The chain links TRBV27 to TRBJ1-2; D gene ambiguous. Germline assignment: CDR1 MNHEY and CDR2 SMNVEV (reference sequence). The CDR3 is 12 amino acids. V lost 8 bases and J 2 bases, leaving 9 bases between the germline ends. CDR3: CASLGPNYGYTF. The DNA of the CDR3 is TGTGCCAGCCTTGGGCCAAACTATGGCTACACCTTC.

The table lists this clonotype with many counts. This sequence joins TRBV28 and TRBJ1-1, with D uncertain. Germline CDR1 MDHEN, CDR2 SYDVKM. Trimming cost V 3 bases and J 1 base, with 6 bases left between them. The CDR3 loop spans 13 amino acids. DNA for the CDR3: TGTGCCAGCAGTTTCCACAGGAACACTGAAGCTTTCTTT. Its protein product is CASSFHRNTEAFF.

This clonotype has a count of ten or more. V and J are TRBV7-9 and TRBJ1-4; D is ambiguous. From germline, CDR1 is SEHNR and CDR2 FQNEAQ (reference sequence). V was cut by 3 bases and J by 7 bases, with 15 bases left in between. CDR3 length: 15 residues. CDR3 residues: CASSLTPSAGEKLFF. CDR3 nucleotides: TGTGCCAGCAGCTTGACCCCCAGCGCAGGTGAAAAACTGTTTTTT.

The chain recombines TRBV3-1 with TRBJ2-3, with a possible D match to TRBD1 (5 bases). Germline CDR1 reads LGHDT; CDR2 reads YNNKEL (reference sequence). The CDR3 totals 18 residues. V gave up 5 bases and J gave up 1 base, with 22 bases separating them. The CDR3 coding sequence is TGTGCCAGCAGCTTCTATACAGAAAGGATAGGGGGCACAGATACGCAGTATTTT. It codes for CASSFYTERIGGTDTQYF.

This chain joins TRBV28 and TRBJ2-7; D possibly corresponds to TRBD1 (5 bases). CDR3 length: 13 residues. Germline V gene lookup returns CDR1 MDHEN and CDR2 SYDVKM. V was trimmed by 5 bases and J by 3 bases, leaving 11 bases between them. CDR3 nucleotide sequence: TGTGCCAGCAGTCGAGACAGCCGCTACGAGCAGTACTTC. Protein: CASSRDSRYEQYF.

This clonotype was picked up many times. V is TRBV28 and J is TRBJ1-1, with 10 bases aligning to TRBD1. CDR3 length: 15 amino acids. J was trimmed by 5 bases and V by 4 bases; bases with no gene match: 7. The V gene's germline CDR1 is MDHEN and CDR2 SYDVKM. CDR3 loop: CASSWTGGVGTEAFF. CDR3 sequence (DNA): TGTGCCAGCAGTTGGACAGGGGGTGTGGGGACTGAAGCTTTCTTT.

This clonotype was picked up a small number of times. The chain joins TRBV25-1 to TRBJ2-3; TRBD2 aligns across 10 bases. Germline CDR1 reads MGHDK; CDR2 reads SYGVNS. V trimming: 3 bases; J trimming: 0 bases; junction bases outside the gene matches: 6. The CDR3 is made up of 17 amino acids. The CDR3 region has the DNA TGTGCCAGCAGTGACAGCGGGGGGGCCTGGAGCACAGATACGCAGTATTTT. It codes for CASSDSGGAWSTDTQYF.

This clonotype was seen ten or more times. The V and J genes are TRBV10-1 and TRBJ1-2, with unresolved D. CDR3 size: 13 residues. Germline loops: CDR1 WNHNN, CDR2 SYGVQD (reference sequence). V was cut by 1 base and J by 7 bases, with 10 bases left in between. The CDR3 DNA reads TGCGCCAGCAGTGAGTTCCAGTACCGTGGCTACACCTTC. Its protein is CASSEFQYRGYTF.

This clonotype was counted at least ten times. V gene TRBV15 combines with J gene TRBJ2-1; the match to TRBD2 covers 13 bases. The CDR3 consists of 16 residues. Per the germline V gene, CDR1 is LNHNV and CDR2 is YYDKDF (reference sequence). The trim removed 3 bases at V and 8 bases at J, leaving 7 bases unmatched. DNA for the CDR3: TGTGCCACCAGCAGGGACGGACTAGCGGGAGAGTATGAGCAGTTCTTC. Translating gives CATSRDGLAGEYEQFF.

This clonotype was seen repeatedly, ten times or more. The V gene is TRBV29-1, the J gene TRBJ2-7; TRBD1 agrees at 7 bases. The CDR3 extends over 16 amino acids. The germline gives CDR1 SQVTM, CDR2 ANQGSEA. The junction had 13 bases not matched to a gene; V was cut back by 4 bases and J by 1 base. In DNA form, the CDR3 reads TGCAGCGTTGCACGCCCCGGACAGGCGCCATCCTACGAGCAGTACTTC. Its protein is CSVARPGQAPSYEQYF.

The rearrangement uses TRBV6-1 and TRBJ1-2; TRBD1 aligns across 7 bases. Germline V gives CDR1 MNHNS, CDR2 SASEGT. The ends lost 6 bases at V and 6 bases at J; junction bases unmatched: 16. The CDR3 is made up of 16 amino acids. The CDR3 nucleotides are TGTGCCAGCAGCCAAAGCGCCGGGACAGCAAAAAATGGCTACACCTTC. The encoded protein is CASSQSAGTAKNGYTF.

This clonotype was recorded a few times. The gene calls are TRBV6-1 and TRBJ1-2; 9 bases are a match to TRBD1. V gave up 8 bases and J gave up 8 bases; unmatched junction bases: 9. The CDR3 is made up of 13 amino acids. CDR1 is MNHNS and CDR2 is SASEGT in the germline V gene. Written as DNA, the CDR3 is TGTGCCAGCTTGGACAGGGGTTCGGGGGGCTACACCTTC. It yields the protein CASLDRGSGGYTF.

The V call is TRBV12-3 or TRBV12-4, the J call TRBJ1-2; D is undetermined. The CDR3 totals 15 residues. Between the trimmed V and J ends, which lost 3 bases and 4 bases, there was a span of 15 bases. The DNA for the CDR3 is TGTGCCAGCAGTTTGGGGTACAGAAACAGCTATGGCTACACCTTC. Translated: CASSLGYRNSYGYTF.

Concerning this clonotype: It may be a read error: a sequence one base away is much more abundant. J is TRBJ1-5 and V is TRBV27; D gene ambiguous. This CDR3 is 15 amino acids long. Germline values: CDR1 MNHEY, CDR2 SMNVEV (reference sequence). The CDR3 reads CASSLSASPNQPRHF. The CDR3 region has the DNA TGTGCCAGCAGTTTATCGGCCAGCCCCAATCAGCCCCGGCATTTT.